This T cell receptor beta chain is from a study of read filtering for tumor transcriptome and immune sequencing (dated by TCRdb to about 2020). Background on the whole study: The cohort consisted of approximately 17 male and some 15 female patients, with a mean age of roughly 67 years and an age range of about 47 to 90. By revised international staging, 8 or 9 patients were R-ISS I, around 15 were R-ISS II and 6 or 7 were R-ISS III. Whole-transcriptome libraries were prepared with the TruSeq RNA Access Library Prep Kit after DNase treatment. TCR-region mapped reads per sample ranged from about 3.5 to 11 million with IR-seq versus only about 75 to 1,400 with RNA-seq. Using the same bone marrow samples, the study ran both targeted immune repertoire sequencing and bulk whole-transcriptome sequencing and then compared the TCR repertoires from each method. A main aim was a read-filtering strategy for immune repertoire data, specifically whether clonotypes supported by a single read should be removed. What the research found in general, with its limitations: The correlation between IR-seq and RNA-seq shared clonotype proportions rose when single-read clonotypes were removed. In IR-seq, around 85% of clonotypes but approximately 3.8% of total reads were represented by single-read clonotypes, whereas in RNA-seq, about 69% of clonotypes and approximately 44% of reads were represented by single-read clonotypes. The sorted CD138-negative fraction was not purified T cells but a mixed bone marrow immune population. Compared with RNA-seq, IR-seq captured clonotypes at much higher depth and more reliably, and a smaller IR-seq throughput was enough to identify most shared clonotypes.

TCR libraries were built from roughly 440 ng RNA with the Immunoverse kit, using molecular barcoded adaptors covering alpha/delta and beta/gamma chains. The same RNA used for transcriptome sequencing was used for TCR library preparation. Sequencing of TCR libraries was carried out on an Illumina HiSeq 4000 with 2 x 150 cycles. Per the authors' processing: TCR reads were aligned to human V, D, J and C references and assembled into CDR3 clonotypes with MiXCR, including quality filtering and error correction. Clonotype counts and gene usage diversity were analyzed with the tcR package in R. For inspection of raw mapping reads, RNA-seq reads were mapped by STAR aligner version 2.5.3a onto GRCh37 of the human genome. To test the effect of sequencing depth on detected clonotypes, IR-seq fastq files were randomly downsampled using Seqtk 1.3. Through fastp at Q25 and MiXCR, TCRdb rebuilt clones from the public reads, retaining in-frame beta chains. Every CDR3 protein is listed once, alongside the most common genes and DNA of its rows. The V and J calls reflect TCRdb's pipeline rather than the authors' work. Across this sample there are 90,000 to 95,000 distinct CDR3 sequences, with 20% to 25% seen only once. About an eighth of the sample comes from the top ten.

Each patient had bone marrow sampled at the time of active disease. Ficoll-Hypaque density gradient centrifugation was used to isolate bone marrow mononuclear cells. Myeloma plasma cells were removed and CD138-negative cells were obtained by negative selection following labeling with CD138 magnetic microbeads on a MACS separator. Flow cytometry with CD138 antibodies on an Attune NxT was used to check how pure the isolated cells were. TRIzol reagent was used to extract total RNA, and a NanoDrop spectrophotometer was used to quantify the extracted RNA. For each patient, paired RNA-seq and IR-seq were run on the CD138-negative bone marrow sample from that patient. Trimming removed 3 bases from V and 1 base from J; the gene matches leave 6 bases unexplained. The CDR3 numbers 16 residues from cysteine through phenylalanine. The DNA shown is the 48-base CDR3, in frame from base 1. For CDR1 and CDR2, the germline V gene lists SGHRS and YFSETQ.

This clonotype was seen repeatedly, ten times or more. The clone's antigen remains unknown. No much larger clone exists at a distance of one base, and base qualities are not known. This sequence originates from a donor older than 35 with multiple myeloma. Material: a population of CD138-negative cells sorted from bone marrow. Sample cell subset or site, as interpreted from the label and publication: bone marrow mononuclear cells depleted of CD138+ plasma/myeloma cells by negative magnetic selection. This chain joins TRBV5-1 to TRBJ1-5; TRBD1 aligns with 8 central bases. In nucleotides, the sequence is TGCGCCAGCAGCTCGGGGACAGGTGGAAGCAATCAGCCCCAGCATTTT. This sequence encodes CASSSGTGGSNQPQHF.